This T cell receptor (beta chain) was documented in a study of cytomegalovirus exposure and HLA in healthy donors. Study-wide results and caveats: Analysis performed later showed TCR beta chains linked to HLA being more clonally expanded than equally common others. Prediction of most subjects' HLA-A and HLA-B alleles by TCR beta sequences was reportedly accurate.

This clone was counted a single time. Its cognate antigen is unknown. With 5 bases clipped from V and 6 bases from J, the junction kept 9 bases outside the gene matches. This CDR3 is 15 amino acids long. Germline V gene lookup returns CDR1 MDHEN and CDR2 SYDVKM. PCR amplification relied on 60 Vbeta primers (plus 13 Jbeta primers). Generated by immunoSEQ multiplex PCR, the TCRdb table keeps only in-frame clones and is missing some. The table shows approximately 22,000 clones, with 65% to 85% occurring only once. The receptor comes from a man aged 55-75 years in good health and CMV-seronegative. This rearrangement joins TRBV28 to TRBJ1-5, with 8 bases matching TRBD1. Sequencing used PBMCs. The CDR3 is CASSALSGGGQPQHF. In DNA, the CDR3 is TGTGCCAGCAGTGCGTTATCAGGGGGCGGTCAGCCCCAGCATTTT.